A selection of T cell receptor beta chains follows, all from one sample in a study of CD8+CD57+ T cells in acquired aplastic anemia. A single record per CDR3 protein comes from TCRdb applying MiXCR to the reads. This repertoire shows about 270,000 distinct CDR3 sequences, around three fifths found once; its top ten account for 7% to 9%. Input material: sorted CD4+, CD8+, or CD8+CD57+ T cells (not recorded which) from PBMCs. The receptors were gathered from a human donor with severe aplastic anemia or a healthy control (not recorded which). The conserved cysteine and the conserved F or W are not part of the CDR3 here. Fields, in order: CDR3 protein, V gene, J gene.

CDR3: SVESPRHSGGTDTQY; V: TRBV29-1; J: TRBJ2-3
CDR3: SAFPLMNTEAF; V: TRBV20-1; J: TRBJ1-1
CDR3: ATSGGGQYNEQF; V: TRBV24-1; J: TRBJ2-1
CDR3: ASSSQGSGELF; V: TRBV19; J: TRBJ2-2
CDR3: ASSLRGQAETQY; V: TRBV7-9; J: TRBJ2-5
CDR3: ARLRTPQETQY; V: TRBV2; J: TRBJ2-5
CDR3: ASRRTSQAVEQY; V: TRBV5-1; J: TRBJ2-7
CDR3: ASSLGRKDYEQY; V: TRBV5-1; J: TRBJ2-7
CDR3: ASTRAVLETQY; V: TRBV7-9; J: TRBJ2-5
CDR3: ASTLLAGATDTQY; V: TRBV19; J: TRBJ2-3
CDR3: ASSLAGTGAYEQY; V: TRBV5-1; J: TRBJ2-7
CDR3: ASSVRGGPSYEQY; V: TRBV6-1; J: TRBJ2-7
CDR3: ASSSWGGEQY; V: TRBV7-9; J: TRBJ2-7
CDR3: SAIQGGSTGELF; V: TRBV20-1; J: TRBJ2-2
CDR3: SAPGPGLATETQY; V: TRBV20-1; J: TRBJ2-5
CDR3: ASSHILVEGHYNEQF; V: TRBV7-6; J: TRBJ2-1
CDR3: ASSDPPSSYNSPLH; V: TRBV2; J: TRBJ1-6
CDR3: SAGRQVGTEAF; V: TRBV20-1; J: TRBJ1-1
CDR3: ASSLRGSISYNSPLH; V: TRBV12-3/TRBV12-4; J: TRBJ1-6
CDR3: SARVLAGGHEQF; V: TRBV20-1; J: TRBJ2-1
CDR3: ASRRTDRGGYEQY; V: TRBV7-8; J: TRBJ2-7
CDR3: ASSRTSGYLYEQY; V: TRBV19; J: TRBJ2-7
CDR3: ASNGGLEGRTNYGYT; V: TRBV2; J: TRBJ1-2
CDR3: ASSAGTGDGAF; V: TRBV5-1; J: TRBJ1-1
CDR3: ASSGKRGGFLY; V: TRBV10-1; J: TRBJ2-4
CDR3: ASSMGRLNTEAF; V: TRBV5-1; J: TRBJ1-1
CDR3: ASSVGVGPYEQY; V: TRBV5-5; J: TRBJ2-7
CDR3: ASSPDRGLVNEQF; V: TRBV19; J: TRBJ2-1
CDR3: ASSRQGQGQPQH; V: TRBV2; J: TRBJ1-5
CDR3: SAERTGLVEQY; V: TRBV20-1; J: TRBJ2-7
CDR3: ASSYEDEAF; V: TRBV6-5; J: TRBJ1-1
CDR3: ASSQTSGALGDTQY; V: TRBV4-2; J: TRBJ2-3
CDR3: ATSDSGPQQF; V: TRBV24-1; J: TRBJ2-1
CDR3: SARTGNSPLH; V: TRBV20-1; J: TRBJ1-6
CDR3: ASAMGARGETQY; V: TRBV2; J: TRBJ2-5
CDR3: AIGGGENSYEQY; V: TRBV10-3; J: TRBJ2-7
CDR3: ASSLAGEGYERY; V: TRBV7-9; J: TRBJ2-7
CDR3: ASSIGITTNTGELF; V: TRBV19; J: TRBJ2-2
CDR3: ASNTGATNEKLF; V: TRBV19; J: TRBJ1-4
CDR3: ASSEGGLAGFYNEQF; V: TRBV10-1; J: TRBJ2-1